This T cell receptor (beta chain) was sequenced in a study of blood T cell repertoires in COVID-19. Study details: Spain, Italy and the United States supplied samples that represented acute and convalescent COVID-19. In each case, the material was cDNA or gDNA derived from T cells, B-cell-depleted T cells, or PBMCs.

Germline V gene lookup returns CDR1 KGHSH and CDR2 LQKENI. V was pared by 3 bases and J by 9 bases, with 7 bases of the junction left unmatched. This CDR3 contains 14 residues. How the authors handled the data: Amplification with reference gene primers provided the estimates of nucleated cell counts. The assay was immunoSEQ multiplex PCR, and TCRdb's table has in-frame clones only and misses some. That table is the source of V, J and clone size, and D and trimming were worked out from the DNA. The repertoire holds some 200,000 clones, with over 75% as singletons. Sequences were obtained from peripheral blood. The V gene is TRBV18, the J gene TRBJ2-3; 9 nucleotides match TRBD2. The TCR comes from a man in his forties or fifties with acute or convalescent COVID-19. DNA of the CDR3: TGTGCCAGCTCACCTCCTAGCGGGGAGAGAACGCAGTATTTT. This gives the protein CASSPPSGERTQYF.